This T cell receptor (beta chain) was documented in a study of Graves' ophthalmopathy and Graves' hyperthyroidism. This clonotype has at least ten counts. Beta-chain TCR CDR3 regions were amplified from RNA transcripts. An initial RT-PCR round employing HTBI primers preceded a second-round multiplex PCR. TCRdb re-analysed the multiplex PCR reads in MiXCR, keeping a single row per CDR3 protein. This sample has nearly 400,000 distinct CDR3 sequences, with 15% to 20% found just once. The germline gives CDR1 MNHEY, CDR2 SMNVEV (reference sequence). The CDR3 loop spans 16 amino acids. J lost 1 base, V lost 3 bases, and 6 bases had no gene match.

What was sequenced was peripheral blood. This TCR derives from a woman aged 18-30 years with Graves' ophthalmopathy. V usage is TRBV27 and J usage is TRBJ1-1, with 9 bases matching TRBD1. The CDR3 region is CASSFGTGSRNTEAFF. Written as DNA, the CDR3 is TGTGCCAGCAGTTTTGGGACAGGGTCAAGGAACACTGAAGCTTTCTTT.